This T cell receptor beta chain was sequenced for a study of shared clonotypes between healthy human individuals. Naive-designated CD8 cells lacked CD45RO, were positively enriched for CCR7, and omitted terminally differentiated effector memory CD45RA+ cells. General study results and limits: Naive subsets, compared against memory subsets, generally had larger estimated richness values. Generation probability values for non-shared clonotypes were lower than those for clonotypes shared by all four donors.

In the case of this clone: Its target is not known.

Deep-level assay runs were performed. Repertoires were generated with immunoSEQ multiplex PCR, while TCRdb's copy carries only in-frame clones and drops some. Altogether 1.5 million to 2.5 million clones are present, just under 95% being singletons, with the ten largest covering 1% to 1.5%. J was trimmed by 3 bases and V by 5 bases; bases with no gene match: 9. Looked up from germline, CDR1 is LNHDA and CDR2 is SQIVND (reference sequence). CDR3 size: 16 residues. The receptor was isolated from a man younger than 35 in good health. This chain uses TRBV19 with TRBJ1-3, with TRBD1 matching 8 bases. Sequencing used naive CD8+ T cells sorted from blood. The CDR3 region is CASSAPGQGIGNTIYF. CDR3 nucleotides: TGTGCCAGTAGTGCCCCCGGACAGGGTATTGGAAACACCATATATTTT.